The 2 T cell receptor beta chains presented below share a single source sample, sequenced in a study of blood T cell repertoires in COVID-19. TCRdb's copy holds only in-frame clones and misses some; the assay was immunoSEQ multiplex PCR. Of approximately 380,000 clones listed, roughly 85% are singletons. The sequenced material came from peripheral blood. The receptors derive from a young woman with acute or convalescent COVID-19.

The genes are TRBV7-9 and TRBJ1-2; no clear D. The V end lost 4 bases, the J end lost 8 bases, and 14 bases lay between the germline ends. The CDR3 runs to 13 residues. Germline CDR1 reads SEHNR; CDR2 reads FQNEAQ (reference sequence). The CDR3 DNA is TGTGCCAGCAGCTCGGGAGAAGATTGGGGCTACACCTTC. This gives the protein CASSSGEDWGYTF.

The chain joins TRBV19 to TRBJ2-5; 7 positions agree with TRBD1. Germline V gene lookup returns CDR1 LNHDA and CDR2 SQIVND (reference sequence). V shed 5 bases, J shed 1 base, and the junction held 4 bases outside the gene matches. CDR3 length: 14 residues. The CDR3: CASSPWDSQETQYF. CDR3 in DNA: TGTGCCAGTAGTCCTTGGGACAGCCAAGAGACCCAGTACTTC.